Below, 32 T cell receptor beta chains from the same sample are listed, as sequenced in a study of blood T cells in healthy people across ages. Using a J-beta primer mix together with a sample-barcoded 5' primer, a second PCR was run for about 6 to 11 cycles. TCRdb processed the 5' RACE reads anew with MiXCR; each CDR3 protein has one entry. The top ten clones hold roughly 13% of a sample with 650,000 to 1,000,000 distinct CDR3 sequences, roughly 35% of them seen once. The sample consisted of blood. The receptor set was obtained from a young man in good health.

This clonotype appeared many times. J is TRBJ2-1 and V is TRBV4-1; D is perhaps TRBD2 (6 bases). Deletions cut 4 bases from V and 7 bases from J, with 11 bases between. The CDR3 sequence is 13 residues long. Germline loops: CDR1 MGHRA, CDR2 YSYEKL. The DNA of the CDR3 is TGCGCCAGCAGCCCCCGGAGGGGAAATGAGCAGTTCTTC. It translates to CASSPRRGNEQFF.

This clonotype was seen more than once but under ten times. This chain uses TRBV7-2 with TRBJ1-1; D call uncertain. The germline V gene has CDR1 SGHTA and CDR2 FQGNSA. The V end was cut by 4 bases, the J end by 1 base, with 7 bases between. The CDR3 has 13 amino acids. The CDR3 nucleotides read TGTGCCAGCAGCTCCGACACGAACACTGAAGCTTTCTTT. It codes for CASSSDTNTEAFF.

The rearrangement joins TRBV18 to TRBJ2-2; 9 bases match TRBD1. Germline CDR1 is KGHSH and CDR2 is LQKENI. Germline trimming cut 1 base from V and 3 bases from J; bases unmatched to any gene: 9. CDR3 length: 18 residues. CDR3 sequence: CASSPLGTGPWDTGELFF. In DNA, the CDR3 is TGTGCCAGCTCACCACTCGGGACAGGGCCGTGGGACACCGGGGAGCTGTTTTTT. Variable domain in full (rest from reference TRBV18 and TRBJ2-2): NAGVMQNPRHLVRRRGQEARLRCSPMKGHSHVYWYRQLPEEGLKFMVYLQKENIIDESGMPKERFSAEFPKEGPSILRIQQVVRGDSAAYFCASSPLGTGPWDTGELFFGEGSRLTVL.

The chain combines TRBV20-1 with TRBJ1-4; tentative D call: TRBD1 (5 bases). Germline V CDR1 and CDR2: DFQATT, SNEGSKA (reference sequence). V was cut by 0 bases and J by 6 bases, with 8 bases left in between. The CDR3 covers 13 residues. The CDR3 DNA sequence: TGCAGTGCTAGAGACAGGGCCTATGAAAAACTGTTTTTT. As protein: CSARDRAYEKLFF.

This clonotype was picked up a small number of times. The chain recombines TRBV7-2 with TRBJ1-4; D unresolved. Germline CDR1 and CDR2: SGHTA and FQGNSA. Trimming shortened V by 5 bases and J by 0 bases, and 13 bases separated the two germline ends. The CDR3 consists of 16 residues. As DNA, the CDR3 is TGTGCCAGCAGCCTTCACTCGGGTTCAACTAATGAAAAACTGTTTTTT. It encodes CASSLHSGSTNEKLFF.

CDR3 sequence reads: CASSQVAGETLYEQYF. The CDR3, as DNA: TGCGCCAGCAGCCAAGTGGCAGGCGAGACCCTCTACGAGCAGTACTTC. The chain recombines TRBV4-1 with TRBJ2-7; D gene ambiguous. The CDR3 loop spans 16 amino acids. Trimming pared 1 base from V and 3 bases from J, leaving 16 bases between. The germline gives CDR1 MGHRA, CDR2 YSYEKL.

CDR3 DNA sequence: TGCAGTGCCCGGAACCGGGACAGCAGTAGACTGAACACTGAAGCTTTCTTT. Its protein is CSARNRDSSRLNTEAFF. This chain connects TRBV20-1 to TRBJ1-1; 7 bases map to TRBD1. V lost 6 bases and J lost 0; bases outside the gene matches: 16. This CDR3 is built from 17 residues. Germline V CDR1 and CDR2: DFQATT, SNEGSKA (reference sequence).

This clonotype has more than one count but fewer than ten. The genes are TRBV6-2 or TRBV6-3 and TRBJ2-7; D is perhaps TRBD1 (5 bases). The germline V gene encodes CDR1 MNHEY and CDR2 SVGEGT. This CDR3 is 14 amino acids long. The germline V and J ends were trimmed by 2 bases and 6 bases, with 14 bases remaining between them. The CDR3 sequence is CASSYRQGDLEQYF. CDR3 nucleotide sequence: TGTGCCAGCAGTTACCGGCAGGGCGATCTCGAGCAGTACTTC.

The V call is TRBV7-2, the J call TRBJ1-6; 9 bases map to TRBD1. Germline CDR1 SGHTA, CDR2 FQGNSA. The J segment lost 9 bases and the V segment lost 2 bases, leaving 8 bases of the junction unmatched. The CDR3 is made up of 16 amino acids. CDR3 nucleotides: TGTGCCAGCAGCTTACTCCAGGGACAGGGTGGTTCACCCCTCCACTTT. Amino acid sequence: CASSLLQGQGGSPLHF. Filled out from reference TRBV7-2 and TRBJ1-6, the complete variable domain reads GAGVSQSPSNKVTEKGKDVELRCDPISGHTALYWYRQSLGQGLEFLIYFQGNSAPDKSGLPSDRFSAERTGGSVSTLTIQRTQQEDSAVYLCASSLLQGQGGSPLHFGNGTRLTVT.

The rearrangement uses TRBV20-1 and TRBJ2-7; D is unresolved. V gave up 6 bases and J gave up 1 base, with 10 bases separating them. The CDR3 contains 12 residues. Germline values: CDR1 DFQATT, CDR2 SNEGSKA (reference sequence). The CDR3 DNA sequence: TGCAGTGCCTTGTACGGGTCCTACGAGCAGTACTTC. Protein: CSALYGSYEQYF.

The table lists this clonotype with many counts. The chain carries TRBV10-3 and TRBJ2-1, with no clear D. V lost 4 bases, J lost 5 bases, and 6 bases lay in between. CDR3 length: 12 amino acids. Germline V gives CDR1 ENHRY, CDR2 SYGVKD. This chain's CDR3 is CAISAENNEQFF. The CDR3 DNA is TGTGCCATCAGTGCAGAGAACAATGAGCAGTTCTTC.

In this sample, this clonotype turned up many times. The chain recombines TRBV4-3 with TRBJ2-6; D is unclear. Trimming cost V 0 bases and J 0 bases, with 9 bases left between them. CDR3 length: 17 residues. CDR1 and CDR2 from the germline V gene are LGHNA and YSLEER. The CDR3 loop reads CASSQEQHSSGANVLTF. CDR3 sequence (DNA): TGCGCCAGCAGCCAAGAACAACATTCCTCTGGGGCCAACGTCCTGACTTTC.

V is TRBV6-2 or TRBV6-3 and J is TRBJ2-7; 11 bases are shared with TRBD2. The DNA matches TRBJ2-5 better at its end, which makes the J call doubtful. This CDR3 contains 15 residues. The V gene's germline CDR1 is MNHEY and CDR2 SVGEGT. The CDR3 nucleotides read TGTGCCAGCAGTTCCCCCCGACTAGCGGGGAGGACCCAGTACTTC. It specifies CASSSPRLAGRTQYF.

This clonotype was counted between two and nine times. V usage is TRBV28 and J usage is TRBJ1-1; 9 bases fit TRBD1. Trimming cost V 5 bases and J 1 base; bases outside gene matches: 8. The CDR3 is 16 amino acids. Germline CDR1 reads MDHEN; CDR2 reads SYDVKM. This CDR3 reads CASSEPYRGQNTEAFF. CDR3 bases: TGTGCCAGCAGTGAACCGTACAGGGGGCAGAACACTGAAGCTTTCTTT.

The chain employs TRBV29-1 and TRBJ1-2, with 8 nucleotides matching TRBD1. Looked up from germline, CDR1 is SQVTM and CDR2 is ANQGSEA. The CDR3 length is 12 residues. The V gene end was trimmed by 7 bases and the J gene end by 8 bases; junction bases not matched to a gene: 9. The CDR3 DNA is TGCAGCGGAGCCGGGACAGGTAACGGCTACACCTTC. Translating gives CSGAGTGNGYTF.

The CDR3 here is CAISEPGREETQYF. CDR3 nucleotides: TGTGCCATCAGTGAGCCAGGGCGGGAAGAGACCCAGTACTTC. The chain combines TRBV10-3 with TRBJ2-5; D possibly matches TRBD1 or TRBD2 (5 bases each). The V end was cut by 2 bases, the J end by 3 bases, with 10 bases between. The CDR3 loop spans 14 amino acids. The V gene's germline CDR1 is ENHRY and CDR2 SYGVKD.

The V and J genes are TRBV4-3 and TRBJ2-4; D not resolved. The J call is doubtful: the DNA matches TRBJ2-5 better. The CDR3 length is 15 residues. Germline V gives CDR1 LGHNA, CDR2 YSLEER. The CDR3 DNA follows: TGCGCCAGCAGCCAAGATCGATTCAGTCAAGAGACCCAGTACTTC. It is translated as CASSQDRFSQETQYF.

The chain recombines TRBV6-5 with TRBJ1-1; a weak D match, TRBD1 (6 bases). Germline assignment: CDR1 MNHEY and CDR2 SVGAGI. Trimming took off 2 bases at V and 5 bases at J, with 15 bases between the two ends. The CDR3 runs to 15 residues. DNA for the CDR3: TGTGCCAGCAGTTACATCGTCAGGGGTGAAACTGAAGCTTTCTTT. This gives the protein CASSYIVRGETEAFF.

This sequence joins TRBV11-2 and TRBJ1-2; D is perhaps TRBD1 (6 bases). Per germline, CDR1 SGHAT and CDR2 FQNNGV. The CDR3 covers 16 residues. Trimming pared 4 bases from V and 7 bases from J, leaving 22 bases between. The CDR3 coding sequence is TGTGCCAGCAGCTCCTTAACAGGGTATCTTTCCAGTGGCTACACCTTC. This translates into CASSSLTGYLSSGYTF.

The V call is TRBV7-9, the J call TRBJ2-7; D remains ambiguous. This CDR3 region has 11 residues. Between the trimmed V and J ends, which lost 5 bases and 5 bases, there was a span of 7 bases. CDR1 SEHNR and CDR2 FQNEAQ come from the germline V gene (reference sequence). In DNA form, the CDR3 reads TGTGCCAGCAGCGGATCCAACGAGCAGTACTTC. Its translation is CASSGSNEQYF.

This rearrangement joins TRBV2 to TRBJ2-7, with D perhaps being TRBD1 or TRBD2 (6 bases each). V was clipped by 3 bases and J by 3 bases, with 9 bases between them. This CDR3 contains 13 residues. CDR1 and CDR2 from the germline V gene are SNHLY and FYNNEI. The CDR3 region is CASSEGGLYEQYF. CDR3 coding DNA: TGTGCCAGCAGTGAGGGGGGCCTCTACGAGCAGTACTTC.

This sequence joins TRBV6-5 and TRBJ1-1; D is perhaps TRBD1 (6 bases). CDR3 length: 14 residues. V gave up 7 bases and J gave up 4 bases, with 16 bases separating them. Germline loops: CDR1 MNHEY, CDR2 SVGAGI. This chain's CDR3 is CASNPRGGITEAFF. CDR3 bases: TGTGCCAGCAACCCGAGGGGGGGTATCACTGAAGCTTTCTTT.

This clonotype was counted a few times. This sequence joins TRBV3-1 and TRBJ1-5; D is undetermined. CDR3 length equals 13 residues. V lost 3 bases and J 7 bases, leaving 10 bases between the germline ends. Germline CDR1 is LGHDT and CDR2 is YNNKEL (reference sequence). The CDR3 is CASSHEGSQPQHF. CDR3 DNA: TGTGCCAGCAGCCACGAGGGATCCCAGCCCCAGCATTTT.

This sequence joins TRBV20-1 and TRBJ2-7; 7 nucleotides line up with TRBD1. Germline V gene data show CDR1 as DFQATT and CDR2 as SNEGSKA (reference sequence). V was clipped by 0 bases and J by 2 bases; unmatched bases: 4. The CDR3 contains 14 residues. The CDR3 loop is CSARDHRGTYEQYF. CDR3 bases: TGCAGTGCTAGAGACCACAGGGGAACCTACGAGCAGTACTTC.

The J gene is TRBJ2-1, the V gene TRBV5-1, with D possibly matching TRBD2 (5 bases). Germline values: CDR1 SGHRS, CDR2 YFSETQ. Trimming stripped 7 bases from V and 0 bases from J, with 14 bases between. The CDR3 runs 15 residues. For the CDR3, the DNA is TGCGCCAGCGCCCCAGAAGGGAGCTCCTACAATGAGCAGTTCTTC. As protein: CASAPEGSSYNEQFF. Combining the CDR3 with reference TRBV5-1 and TRBJ2-1 gives the whole variable domain KAGVTQTPRYLIKTRGQQVTLSCSPISGHRSVSWYQQTPGQGLQFLFEYFSETQRNKGNFPGRFSGRQFSNSRSEMNVSTLELGDSALYLCASAPEGSSYNEQFFGPGTRLTVL.

This clonotype was detected only once. Its ends do not fully match the called genes, so a read error is possible. V usage is TRBV6-6 and J usage is TRBJ1-6; D is uncertain. Germline-derived CDR1 and CDR2 are MNHNY and SVGAGI (reference sequence). This CDR3 spans 15 amino acids. CDR3 nucleotide sequence: TGTGTCAGCAGTCTCAGGAGCTCCTATAATTCACCCCTCCACTTT. Its translation: CVSSLRSSYNSPLHF.

This clonotype turned up a few times. The rearrangement uses TRBV2 and TRBJ1-3, with no clear D. Germline V CDR1 and CDR2: SNHLY, FYNNEI. The germline V and J ends were trimmed by 6 bases and 1 base, with 4 bases remaining between them. CDR3 length: 12 amino acids. This chain's CDR3 is CASRSSGNTIYF. The CDR3 bases are TGTGCCAGCAGATCATCTGGAAACACCATATATTTT. Looking up the rest from reference TRBV2 and TRBJ1-3 gives the full variable domain: EPEVTQTPSHQVTQMGQEVILRCVPISNHLYFYWYRQILGQKVEFLVSFYNNEISEKSEIFDDQFSVERPDGSNFTLKIRSTKLEDSAMYFCASRSSGNTIYFGEGSWLTVV.

In regard to this clonotype: The germline gene is not matched at one end of the junction; a read error may be the cause. This chain links TRBV5-1 with TRBJ2-3, with 8 bases fitting TRBD1. The CDR3 has 14 amino acids. The germline CDR1 and CDR2 sequences are SGHRS and YFSETQ. CDR3 bases: TGCGCCAGCAGCGGGGGACAGGCCACAGAGACGCAGTATTTT. Translating it yields CASSGGQATETQYF.

The chain links TRBV5-5 to TRBJ1-2; possibly TRBD1 for D (5 bases). CDR3 length equals 12 residues. With 2 bases removed from V and 10 bases from J, the gap between germline ends came to 12 bases. CDR1 is SGHKS and CDR2 is YYEKEE in the germline V gene (reference sequence). CDR3 sequence: CASSLQECDYTF. In DNA, the CDR3 is TGTGCCAGCAGCTTACAGGAATGTGACTACACCTTC.

The CDR3 reads CASGWDVSYEQYF. The DNA of the CDR3 is TGTGCCAGCGGTTGGGACGTCTCCTACGAGCAGTACTTC. This chain uses TRBV21-1 with TRBJ2-7; no DNA check was done on the table's D call, TRBD1. TRBV21-1 is deemed a pseudogene. The CDR3 loop spans 13 amino acids.

Only a few counts were recorded for this clonotype. The chain joins TRBV20-1 to TRBJ2-1, with 10 nucleotides matching TRBD2. Germline trimming cut 3 bases from V and 9 bases from J; bases unmatched to any gene: 5. There are 13 residues in the CDR3. Per the germline V gene, CDR1 is DFQATT and CDR2 is SNEGSKA (reference sequence). CDR3 nucleotides: TGCAGTGCTAGTACTAGCGGGGCTTTTGAGCAGTTCTTC. It codes for CSASTSGAFEQFF.

Notes on this clonotype: A much more abundant neighbour one base away suggests this may be a read error. The chain employs TRBV5-1 and TRBJ2-1; 8 nucleotides match TRBD1. The better agreement between TRBJ2-7 and the DNA end casts doubt on the J call. The CDR3 extends over 14 amino acids. Germline values: CDR1 SGHRS, CDR2 YFSETQ. CDR3 loop: CASSQRTGSNEQYF. DNA for the CDR3: TGCGCCAGCAGCCAAAGGACAGGGAGCAATGAGCAGTACTTC.